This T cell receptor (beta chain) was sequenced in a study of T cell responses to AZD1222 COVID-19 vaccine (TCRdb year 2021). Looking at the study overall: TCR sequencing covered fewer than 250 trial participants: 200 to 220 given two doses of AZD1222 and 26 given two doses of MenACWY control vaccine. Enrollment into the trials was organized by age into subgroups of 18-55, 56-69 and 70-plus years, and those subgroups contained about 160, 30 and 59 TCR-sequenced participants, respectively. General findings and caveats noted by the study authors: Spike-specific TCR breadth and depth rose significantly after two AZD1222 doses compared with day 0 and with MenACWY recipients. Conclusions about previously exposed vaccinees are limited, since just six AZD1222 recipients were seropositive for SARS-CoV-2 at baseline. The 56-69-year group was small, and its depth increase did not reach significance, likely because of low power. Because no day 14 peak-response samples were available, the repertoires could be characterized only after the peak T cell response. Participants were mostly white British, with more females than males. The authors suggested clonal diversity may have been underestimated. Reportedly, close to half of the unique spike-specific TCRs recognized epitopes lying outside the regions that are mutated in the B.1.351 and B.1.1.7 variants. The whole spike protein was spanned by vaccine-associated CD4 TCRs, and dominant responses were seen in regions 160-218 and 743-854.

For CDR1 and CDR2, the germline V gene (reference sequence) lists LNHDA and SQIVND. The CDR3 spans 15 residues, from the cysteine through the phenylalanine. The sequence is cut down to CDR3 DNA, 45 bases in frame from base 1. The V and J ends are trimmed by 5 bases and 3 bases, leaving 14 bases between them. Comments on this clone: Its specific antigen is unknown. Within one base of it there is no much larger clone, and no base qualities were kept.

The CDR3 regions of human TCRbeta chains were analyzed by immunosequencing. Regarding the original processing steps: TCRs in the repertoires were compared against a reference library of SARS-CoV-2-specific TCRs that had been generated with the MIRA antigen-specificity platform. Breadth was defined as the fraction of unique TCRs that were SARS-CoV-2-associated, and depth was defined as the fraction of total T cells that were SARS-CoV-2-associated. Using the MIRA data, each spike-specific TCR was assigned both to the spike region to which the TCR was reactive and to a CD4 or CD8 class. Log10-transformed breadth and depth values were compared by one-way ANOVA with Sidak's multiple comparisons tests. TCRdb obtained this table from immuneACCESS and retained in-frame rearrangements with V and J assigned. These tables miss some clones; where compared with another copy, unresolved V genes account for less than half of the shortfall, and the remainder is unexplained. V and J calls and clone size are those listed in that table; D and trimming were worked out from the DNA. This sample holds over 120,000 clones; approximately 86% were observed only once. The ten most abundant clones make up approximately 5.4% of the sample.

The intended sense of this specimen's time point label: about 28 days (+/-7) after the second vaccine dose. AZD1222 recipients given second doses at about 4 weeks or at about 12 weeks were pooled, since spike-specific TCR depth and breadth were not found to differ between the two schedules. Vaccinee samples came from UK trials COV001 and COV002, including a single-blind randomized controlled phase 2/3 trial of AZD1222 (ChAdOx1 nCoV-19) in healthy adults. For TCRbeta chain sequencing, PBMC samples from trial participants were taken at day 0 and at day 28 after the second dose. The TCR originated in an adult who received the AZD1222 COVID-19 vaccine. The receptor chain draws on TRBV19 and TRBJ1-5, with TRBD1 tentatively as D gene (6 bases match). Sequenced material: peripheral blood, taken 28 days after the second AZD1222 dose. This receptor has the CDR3 CASSPQTGPNQPQHF. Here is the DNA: TGTGCCAGTAGTCCCCAAACAGGGCCCAATCAGCCCCAGCATTTT.